This T cell receptor beta chain was sequenced for a study of PD-1 blockade in mismatch repair-deficient tumors. Germline-derived CDR1 and CDR2 are MDHEN and SYDVKM. Trimming left V 3 bases short and J 0 bases short, with 7 bases between. The CDR3 covers 14 residues. Three pembrolizumab responders had their TCRs sequenced. The repertoire was sequenced with immunoSEQ multiplex PCR; TCRdb's copy has only in-frame clones and lacks some. Among tens of thousands of clones listed, about four fifths were seen once. The chain combines TRBV28 with TRBJ2-3; D might be TRBD2 (6 bases). This TCR derives from an adult with mismatch repair-deficient cancer. The sequenced sample was peripheral blood, obtained 44 weeks after starting pembrolizumab. The CDR3 protein is CASSFAGSTDTQYF. The CDR3 nucleotides read TGTGCCAGCAGTTTTGCGGGAAGCACAGATACGCAGTATTTT.